The 2 T cell receptor beta chains below come from one sample, sequenced in a study of technical replicates of blood from several donors. Libraries were prepared by immunoSEQ multiplex PCR; TCRdb keeps only in-frame clonotypes and omits some of them. The data show approximately 85,000 clones, 94% seen once. The sample was T cells isolated from PBMCs. Receptors originate from a human donor in good health.

V and J are TRBV5-1 and TRBJ2-1, with 9 bases matching TRBD2. Germline loops: CDR1 SGHRS, CDR2 YFSETQ. Losses at the gene ends were 4 bases for V and 5 bases for J; bases not matched to a gene: 10. This CDR3 comprises 16 residues. The CDR3 loop is CASSLSRLAAHNEQFF. CDR3 nucleotide sequence: TGCGCCAGCAGCCTTTCTCGACTAGCGGCACACAATGAGCAGTTCTTC.

V is TRBV7-9 and J is TRBJ2-4, with 10 positions matching TRBD1. CDR1 SEHNR and CDR2 FQNEAQ come from the germline V gene (reference sequence). Trimming took 11 bases from V and 0 from J; bases not matched to a gene: 13. The CDR3 has 17 amino acids. CDR3 loop: CAHRGVTGGLAKNIQYF. DNA of the CDR3: TGTGCCCACAGAGGGGTGACAGGGGGCCTAGCCAAAAACATTCAGTACTTC.